A single sample gave rise to the 3 T cell receptor beta chains below, sequenced in a study of glioma-infiltrating T cells. Amplification of TCR alpha and beta CDR3 regions from RNA used iRepertoire nested multiplex PCR. TCRdb re-called the multiplex PCR reads through MiXCR, storing one row per CDR3 protein. Seen here are roughly 120,000 distinct CDR3 sequences, about 23% observed once, and the top ten hold around 15%. Specimen: glioma tissue, nonneoplastic brain tissue, or PBMCs (not recorded which). These receptor sequences come from a human donor with low-grade glioma or glioblastoma, undergoing nonglioma brain surgery, or in good health (not recorded which).

The sample holds a few counts of this clonotype. The chain recombines TRBV5-6 with TRBJ2-2; D could derive from TRBD1 or TRBD2 (5 bases each). This CDR3 contains 14 residues. The germline V gene has CDR1 SGHDT and CDR2 YYEEEE. V was clipped by 4 bases and J by 4 bases, with 11 bases between them. In DNA form, the CDR3 reads TGTGCCAGCAGCCGGGGCAGCGCCACCGGGGAGCTGTTTTTT. Amino acid sequence: CASSRGSATGELFF.

Points on this clonotype: Germline is not matched at one junction end, which may reflect a read error. The chain uses TRBV24-1 and TRBJ2-3; TRBD1 matches 7 bases. The CDR3 is 15 amino acids. Germline V gene sequence: CDR1 KGHDR, CDR2 SFDVKD. The CDR3 nucleotides read TGTGCTACCAGTGATGACCGGGACAGCACAGATGCGCAGTATTTT. This codes for CATSDDRDSTDAQYF.

V and J are TRBV7-9 and TRBJ1-1; possible D gene TRBD1, 5 bases. The CDR3 is 15 amino acids. Germline V gene data show CDR1 as SEHNR and CDR2 as FQNEAQ (reference sequence). V was trimmed by 5 bases and J by 4 bases, leaving 17 bases between them. The CDR3 bases are TGTGCCAGCAGCACACCCCTGGGGGGGGGCACTGAAGCTTTCTTT. This translates into CASSTPLGGGTEAFF.